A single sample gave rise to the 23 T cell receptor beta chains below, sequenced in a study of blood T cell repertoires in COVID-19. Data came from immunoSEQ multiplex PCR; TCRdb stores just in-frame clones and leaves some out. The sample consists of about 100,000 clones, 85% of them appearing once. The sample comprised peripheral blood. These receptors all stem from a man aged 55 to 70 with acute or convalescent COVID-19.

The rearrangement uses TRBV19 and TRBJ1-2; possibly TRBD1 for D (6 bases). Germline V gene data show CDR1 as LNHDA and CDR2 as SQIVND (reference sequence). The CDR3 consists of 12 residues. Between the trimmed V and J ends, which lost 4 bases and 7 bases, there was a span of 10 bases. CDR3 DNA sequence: TGTGCCAGTAGTACTCGACAGGCTGGCTACACCTTC. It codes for CASSTRQAGYTF. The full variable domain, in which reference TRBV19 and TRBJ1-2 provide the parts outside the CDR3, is DGGITQSPKYLFRKEGQNVTLSCEQNLNHDAMYWYRQDPGQGLRLIYYSQIVNDFQKGDIAEGYSVSREKKESFPLTVTSAQKNPTAFYLCASSTRQAGYTFGSGTRLTVV.

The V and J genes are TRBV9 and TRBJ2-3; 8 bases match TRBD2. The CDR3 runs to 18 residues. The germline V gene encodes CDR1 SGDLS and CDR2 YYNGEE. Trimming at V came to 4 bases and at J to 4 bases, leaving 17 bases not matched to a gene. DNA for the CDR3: TGTGCCAGCAGCCCTCAAACCGGGACTAGAGTCGCACCAGATACGCAGTATTTT. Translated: CASSPQTGTRVAPDTQYF.

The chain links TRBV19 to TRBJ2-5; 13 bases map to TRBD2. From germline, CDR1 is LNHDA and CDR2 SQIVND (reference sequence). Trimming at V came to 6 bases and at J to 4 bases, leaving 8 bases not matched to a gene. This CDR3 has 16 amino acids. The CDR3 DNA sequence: TGTGCCAGTAGACTAGCGGGAGGGCCCTCGGGAGAGACCCAGTACTTC. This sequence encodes CASRLAGGPSGETQYF.

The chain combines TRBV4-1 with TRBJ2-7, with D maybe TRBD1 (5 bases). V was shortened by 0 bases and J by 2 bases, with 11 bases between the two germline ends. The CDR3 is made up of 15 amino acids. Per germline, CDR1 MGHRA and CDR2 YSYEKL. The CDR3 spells CASSQDRAGTYEQYF. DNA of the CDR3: TGCGCCAGCAGCCAAGACCGGGCAGGGACCTACGAGCAGTACTTC.

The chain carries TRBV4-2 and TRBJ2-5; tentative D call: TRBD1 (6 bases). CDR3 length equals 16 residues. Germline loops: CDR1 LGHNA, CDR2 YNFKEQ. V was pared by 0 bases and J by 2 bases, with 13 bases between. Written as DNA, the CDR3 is TGTGCCAGCAGCCAAGATGGCGCCAGGGGTCAAGAGACCCAGTACTTC. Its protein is CASSQDGARGQETQYF.

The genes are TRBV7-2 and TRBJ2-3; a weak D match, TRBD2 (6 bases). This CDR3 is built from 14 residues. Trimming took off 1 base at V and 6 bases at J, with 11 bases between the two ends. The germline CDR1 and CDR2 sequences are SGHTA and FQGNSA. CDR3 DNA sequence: TGTGCCAGCAGCTTAGGGGCACTAGCTGATACGCAGTATTTT. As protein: CASSLGALADTQYF.

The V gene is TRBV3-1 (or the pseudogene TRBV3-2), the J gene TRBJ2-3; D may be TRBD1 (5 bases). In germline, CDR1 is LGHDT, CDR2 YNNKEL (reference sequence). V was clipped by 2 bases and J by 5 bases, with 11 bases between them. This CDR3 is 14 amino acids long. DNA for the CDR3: TGTGCCAGCAGCCAACTTAACCAGGGAGATACGCAGTATTTT. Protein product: CASSQLNQGDTQYF.

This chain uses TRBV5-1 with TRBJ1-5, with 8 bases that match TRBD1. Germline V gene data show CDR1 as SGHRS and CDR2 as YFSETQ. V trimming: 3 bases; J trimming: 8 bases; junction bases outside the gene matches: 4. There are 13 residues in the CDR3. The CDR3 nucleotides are TGCGCCAGCAGCTGGACAGGGATGGAGCCCCAGCATTTT. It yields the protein CASSWTGMEPQHF.

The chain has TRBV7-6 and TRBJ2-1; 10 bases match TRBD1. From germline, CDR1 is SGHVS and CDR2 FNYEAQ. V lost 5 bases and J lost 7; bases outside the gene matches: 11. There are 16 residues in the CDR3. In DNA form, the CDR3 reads TGTGCCAGCAGCCCCTCCTTCGACAGGGGGCGGAATGAGCAGTTCTTC. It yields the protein CASSPSFDRGRNEQFF.

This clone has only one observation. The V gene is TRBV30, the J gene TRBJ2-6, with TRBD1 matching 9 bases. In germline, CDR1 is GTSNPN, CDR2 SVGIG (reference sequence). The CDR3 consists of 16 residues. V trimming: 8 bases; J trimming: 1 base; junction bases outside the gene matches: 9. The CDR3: CAHTGTGWSGANVLTF. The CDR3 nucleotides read TGTGCCCATACCGGGACAGGGTGGTCTGGGGCCAACGTCCTGACTTTC. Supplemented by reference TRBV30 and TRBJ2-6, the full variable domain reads SQTIHQWPATLVQPVGSPLSLECTVEGTSNPNLYWYRQAAGRGLQLLFYSVGIGQISSEVPQNLSASRPQDRQFILSSKKLLLSDSGFYLCAHTGTGWSGANVLTFGAGSRLTVL.

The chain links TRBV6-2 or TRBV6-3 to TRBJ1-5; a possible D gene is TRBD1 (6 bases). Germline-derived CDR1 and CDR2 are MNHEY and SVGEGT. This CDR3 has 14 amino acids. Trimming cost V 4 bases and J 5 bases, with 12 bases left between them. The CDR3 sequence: CASSLDRPYQPQHF. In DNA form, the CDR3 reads TGTGCCAGCAGTTTGGACAGACCTTATCAGCCCCAGCATTTT.

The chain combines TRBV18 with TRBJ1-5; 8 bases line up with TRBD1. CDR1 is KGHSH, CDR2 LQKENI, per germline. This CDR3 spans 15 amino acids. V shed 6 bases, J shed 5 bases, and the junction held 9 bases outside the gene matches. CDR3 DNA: TGTGCCAGCTCCCTAAACGGACAGGGCTATCAGCCCCAGCATTTT. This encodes CASSLNGQGYQPQHF.

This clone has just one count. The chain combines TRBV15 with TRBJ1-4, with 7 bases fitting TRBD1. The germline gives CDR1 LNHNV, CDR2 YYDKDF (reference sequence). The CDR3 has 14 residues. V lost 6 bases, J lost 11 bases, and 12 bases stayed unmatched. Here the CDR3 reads CATREDRTIGKLFF. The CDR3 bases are TGTGCCACCAGGGAGGACAGGACGATTGGGAAACTGTTTTTT.

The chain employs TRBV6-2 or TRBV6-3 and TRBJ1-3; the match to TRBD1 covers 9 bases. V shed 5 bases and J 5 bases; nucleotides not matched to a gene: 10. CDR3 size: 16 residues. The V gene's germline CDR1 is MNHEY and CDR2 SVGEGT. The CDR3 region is CASSRPGQGQRNTIYF. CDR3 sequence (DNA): TGTGCCAGCAGTCGCCCCGGACAGGGGCAACGAAACACCATATATTTT.

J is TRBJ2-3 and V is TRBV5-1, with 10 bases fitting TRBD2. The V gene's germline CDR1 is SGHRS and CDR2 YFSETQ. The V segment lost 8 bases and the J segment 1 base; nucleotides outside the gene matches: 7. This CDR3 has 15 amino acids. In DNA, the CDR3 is TGCGCCAGTAGGACACTAGCGGGGCGCACAGATACGCAGTATTTT. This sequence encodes CASRTLAGRTDTQYF. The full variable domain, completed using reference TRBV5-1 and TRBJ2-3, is KAGVTQTPRYLIKTRGQQVTLSCSPISGHRSVSWYQQTPGQGLQFLFEYFSETQRNKGNFPGRFSGRQFSNSRSEMNVSTLELGDSALYLCASRTLAGRTDTQYFGPGTRLTVL.

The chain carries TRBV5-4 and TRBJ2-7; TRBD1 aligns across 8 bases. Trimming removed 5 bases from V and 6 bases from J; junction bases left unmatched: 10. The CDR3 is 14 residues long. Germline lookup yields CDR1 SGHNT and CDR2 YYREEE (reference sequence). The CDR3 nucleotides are TGTGCCAGCAGGCTATTCGGACAGGGCAGCGAGCAGTACTTC. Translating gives CASRLFGQGSEQYF.

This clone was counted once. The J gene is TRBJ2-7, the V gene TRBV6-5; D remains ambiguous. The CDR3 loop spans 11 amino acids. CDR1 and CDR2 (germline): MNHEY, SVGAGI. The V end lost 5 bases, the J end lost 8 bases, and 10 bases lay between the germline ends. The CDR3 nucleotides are TGTGCCAGCAGTCAGAACAACCAGCAGTACTTC. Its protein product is CASSQNNQQYF.

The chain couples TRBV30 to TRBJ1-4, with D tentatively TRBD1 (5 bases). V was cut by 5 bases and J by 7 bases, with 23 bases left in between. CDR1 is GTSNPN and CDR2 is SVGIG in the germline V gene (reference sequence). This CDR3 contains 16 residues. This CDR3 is CAWALPGGSIGEKLFF. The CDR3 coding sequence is TGTGCCTGGGCCCTTCCCGGGGGATCTATCGGTGAAAAACTGTTTTTT.

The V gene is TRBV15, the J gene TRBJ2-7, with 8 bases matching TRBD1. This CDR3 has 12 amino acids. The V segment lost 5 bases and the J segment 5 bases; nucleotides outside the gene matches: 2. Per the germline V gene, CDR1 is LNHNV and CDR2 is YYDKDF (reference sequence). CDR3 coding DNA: TGTGCCACCAGCCAGGGACAGGACGAGCAGTACTTC. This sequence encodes CATSQGQDEQYF.

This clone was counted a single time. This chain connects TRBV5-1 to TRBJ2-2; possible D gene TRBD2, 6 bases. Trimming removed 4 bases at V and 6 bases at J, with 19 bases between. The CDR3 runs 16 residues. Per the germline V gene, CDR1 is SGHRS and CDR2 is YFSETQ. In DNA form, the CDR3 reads TGCGCCAGCAGCAGCGACGTGGCGGGGTGGGCCGGGGAGCTGTTTTTT. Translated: CASSSDVAGWAGELFF.

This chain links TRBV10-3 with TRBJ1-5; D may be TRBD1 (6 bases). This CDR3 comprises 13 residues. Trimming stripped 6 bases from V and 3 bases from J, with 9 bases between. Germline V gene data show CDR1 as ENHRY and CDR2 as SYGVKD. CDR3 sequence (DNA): TGTGCCATCAGGGACAGTTCCAATCAGCCCCAGCATTTT. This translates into CAIRDSSNQPQHF.

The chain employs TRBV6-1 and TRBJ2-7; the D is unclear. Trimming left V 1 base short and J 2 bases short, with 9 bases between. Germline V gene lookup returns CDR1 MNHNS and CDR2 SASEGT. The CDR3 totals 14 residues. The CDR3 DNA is TGTGCCAGCAGTGAAGACAGCTATACCTACGAGCAGTACTTC. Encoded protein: CASSEDSYTYEQYF.

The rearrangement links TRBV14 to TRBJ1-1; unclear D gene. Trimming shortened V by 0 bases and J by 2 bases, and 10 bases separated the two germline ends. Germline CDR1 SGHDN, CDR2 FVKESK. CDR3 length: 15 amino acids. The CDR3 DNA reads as TGTGCCAGCAGCCAAGATCTCGGCGGTAACACTGAAGCTTTCTTT. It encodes CASSQDLGGNTEAFF.